What follows are 14 T cell receptor beta chains derived from one specimen sequenced in a study of shared clonotypes between healthy human individuals. Sequencing used immunoSEQ multiplex PCR; TCRdb keeps in-frame clones, though not all of them. The sample has some 2,000,000 clones; about 95% are singletons. Naive CD8 isolation took CD45RO-negative cells positively selected for CCR7 and excluded terminally differentiated effector memory CD45RA+ cells. Sequenced input: naive CD8+ T cells sorted from blood. The receptors shown here come from a man aged 18 to 30 in good health.

This chain links TRBV7-9 with TRBJ2-3; 8 bases line up with TRBD1. Germline V CDR1 and CDR2: SEHNR, FQNEAQ (reference sequence). The CDR3 extends over 16 amino acids. Trimming took 5 bases from V and 4 from J; bases not matched to a gene: 11. CDR3 bases: TGTGCCAGCAGCCCCCCACGACAGGGGTTTCCAGATACGCAGTATTTT. This gives the protein CASSPPRQGFPDTQYF.

The rearrangement links TRBV11-1 to TRBJ2-5; 11 nucleotides agree with TRBD2. V lost 5 bases to trimming and J lost 2 bases; unmatched junction nucleotides: 4. The CDR3 is 15 amino acids. Germline V gene data show CDR1 as SGHAT and CDR2 as FQDESV (reference sequence). Here the CDR3 reads CASSATSGAQETQYF. The CDR3, as DNA: TGTGCCAGCAGCGCGACTAGCGGGGCACAAGAGACCCAGTACTTC.

This clone appeared once. The chain recombines TRBV4-1 with TRBJ1-1, with D possibly matching TRBD1 (5 bases). The CDR3 has 14 amino acids. Germline CDR1 reads MGHRA; CDR2 reads YSYEKL. The V end lost 0 bases, the J end lost 2 bases, and 7 bases lay between the germline ends. The CDR3 loop is CASSQDRVNTEAFF. The CDR3 nucleotides read TGCGCCAGCAGCCAAGACAGGGTAAACACTGAAGCTTTCTTT.

A word on this clone: Germline and junction disagree at one end, which may indicate a read error. V and J are TRBV7-7 and TRBJ2-1; 13 nucleotides line up with TRBD2. The CDR3 sequence is 15 residues long. CDR1 and CDR2 (germline): SSHAT, FNYEAQ (reference sequence). CDR3 in DNA: TGTGCTAGCAGCTTCGGACTAGCGGGAGACGATGAGCAGTTCTTC. As protein: CASSFGLAGDDEQFF.

V usage is TRBV27 and J usage is TRBJ1-2; TRBD1 might be the D (6 bases). The CDR3 length is 13 residues. The V end lost 10 bases, the J end lost 8 bases, and 20 bases lay between the germline ends. CDR1 and CDR2 from the germline V gene are MNHEY and SMNVEV (reference sequence). The CDR3 sequence: CATAYRDLRGYTF. CDR3 nucleotides: TGTGCCACTGCATACAGGGATCTTAGAGGCTACACCTTC.

The V call is TRBV27, the J call TRBJ2-7, with D possibly called TRBD1 or TRBD2 (5 bases each). V dropped 5 bases and J dropped 1 base, with 18 bases sitting between them. The CDR3 runs 16 residues. Germline CDR1 is MNHEY and CDR2 is SMNVEV (reference sequence). The CDR3 region is CASSVSGAGASYEQYF. The DNA of the CDR3 is TGTGCCAGCAGTGTGTCCGGGGCCGGGGCTTCCTACGAGCAGTACTTC.

As concerns this clone: Other DNA sequences in this specimen translate into the identical CDR3. The CDR3 DNA reads as TGCGCCAGCAGCCAGGACAGGAGCTCCTATAATTCACCCCTCCACTTT. Translated, it gives CASSQDRSSYNSPLHF. V and J are TRBV4-1 and TRBJ1-6, with 7 positions matching TRBD1. Looked up from germline, CDR1 is MGHRA and CDR2 is YSYEKL. Germline trimming cut 3 bases from V and 0 bases from J; bases unmatched to any gene: 2. The CDR3 length is 16 residues.

This chain links TRBV7-9 with TRBJ1-1, with no clear D. CDR1 and CDR2 (germline): SEHNR, FQNEAQ (reference sequence). The CDR3 loop spans 15 amino acids. V dropped 5 bases and J dropped 4 bases, with 17 bases sitting between them. The CDR3 loop is CASSPSPGGLTEAFF. The CDR3 bases are TGTGCCAGCAGCCCCTCCCCGGGAGGACTCACTGAAGCTTTCTTT.

This clone was counted only a few times. The CDR3 DNA is TGCGCCAGCAGCCAGCTAGCGGGAGTTGGCGAGCAGTACTTC. Protein sequence: CASSQLAGVGEQYF. The chain links TRBV4-3 to TRBJ2-7; 10 bases align to TRBD2. After removal of 3 bases from V and 6 bases from J, the junction contained 5 bases not matched to a gene. This CDR3 is 14 amino acids long. The germline gives CDR1 LGHNA, CDR2 YSLEER.

The chain is built from TRBV5-4 and TRBJ1-2; TRBD1 aligns across 7 bases. The germline V gene has CDR1 SGHNT and CDR2 YYREEE (reference sequence). V shed 5 bases and J 4 bases; nucleotides not matched to a gene: 8. The CDR3 runs to 14 residues. The CDR3 DNA reads as TGTGCCAGCAGGGCCACAGGGGTACCCTATGGCTACACCTTC. This gives the protein CASRATGVPYGYTF.

The V gene is TRBV2, the J gene TRBJ1-1; no definite D call. The CDR3 is 13 amino acids. Per germline, CDR1 SNHLY and CDR2 FYNNEI. V was shortened by 6 bases and J by 5 bases, with 13 bases between the two germline ends. This CDR3 reads CASSLTLGTEAFF. The DNA of the CDR3 is TGTGCCAGCAGCCTTACCTTGGGGACTGAAGCTTTCTTT.

The gene calls are TRBV30 and TRBJ1-4; the match to TRBD1 covers 9 bases. This CDR3 region has 14 residues. CDR1 is GTSNPN, CDR2 SVGIG, per germline (reference sequence). V lost 2 bases and J lost 6; bases outside the gene matches: 4. The CDR3, as DNA: TGTGCCTGGAGTCCCGGGACAGGGCATGAAAAACTGTTTTTT. It translates to CAWSPGTGHEKLFF.

The chain links TRBV6-6 to TRBJ2-3, with D uncertain. V lost 4 bases and J lost 2, with 7 bases in between. Germline loops: CDR1 MNHNY, CDR2 SVGAGI (reference sequence). The CDR3 spans 13 residues. The CDR3 bases are TGTGCCAGCAGTTCTCATTACACAGATACGCAGTATTTT. Translation gives CASSSHYTDTQYF.

The chain links TRBV6-5 to TRBJ1-2, with a tentative D call TRBD1 (5 bases). There are 14 residues in the CDR3. V was pared by 6 bases and J by 3 bases, with 14 bases between. CDR1 is MNHEY, CDR2 SVGAGI, per germline. The CDR3 reads CASRGLGTDYGYTF. The CDR3 DNA reads as TGTGCCAGCAGGGGACTCGGGACGGACTATGGCTACACCTTC.